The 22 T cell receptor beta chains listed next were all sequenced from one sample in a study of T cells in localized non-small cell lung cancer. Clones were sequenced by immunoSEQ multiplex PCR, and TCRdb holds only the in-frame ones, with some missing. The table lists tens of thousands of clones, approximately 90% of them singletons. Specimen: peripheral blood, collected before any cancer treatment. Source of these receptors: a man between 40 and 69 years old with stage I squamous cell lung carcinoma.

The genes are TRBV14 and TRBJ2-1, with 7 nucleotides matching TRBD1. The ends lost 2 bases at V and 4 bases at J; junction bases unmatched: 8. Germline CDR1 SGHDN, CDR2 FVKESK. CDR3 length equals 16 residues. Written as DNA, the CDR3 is TGTGCCAGCAGCCAAAATCCCGGGACAGCGTACAATGAGCAGTTCTTC. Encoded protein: CASSQNPGTAYNEQFF.

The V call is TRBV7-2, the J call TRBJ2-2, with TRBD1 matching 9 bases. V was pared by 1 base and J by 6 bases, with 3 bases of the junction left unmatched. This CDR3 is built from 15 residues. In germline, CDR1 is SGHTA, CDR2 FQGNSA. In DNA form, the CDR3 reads TGTGCCAGCAGCTTAGGGGACAGGGTGTCCGGGGAGCTGTTTTTT. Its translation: CASSLGDRVSGELFF.

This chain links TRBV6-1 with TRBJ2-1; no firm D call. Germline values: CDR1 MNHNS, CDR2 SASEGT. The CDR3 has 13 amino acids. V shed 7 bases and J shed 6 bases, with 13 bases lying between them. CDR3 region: CASTLRGANEQFF. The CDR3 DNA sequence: TGTGCCAGCACCCTCAGAGGAGCCAATGAGCAGTTCTTC.

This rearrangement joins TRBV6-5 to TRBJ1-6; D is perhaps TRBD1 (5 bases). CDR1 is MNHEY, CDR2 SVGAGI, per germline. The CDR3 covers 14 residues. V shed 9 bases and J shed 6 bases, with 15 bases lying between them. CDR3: CASNRDSFNSPLHF. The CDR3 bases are TGTGCCAGTAACCGCGACAGTTTTAATTCACCCCTCCACTTT.

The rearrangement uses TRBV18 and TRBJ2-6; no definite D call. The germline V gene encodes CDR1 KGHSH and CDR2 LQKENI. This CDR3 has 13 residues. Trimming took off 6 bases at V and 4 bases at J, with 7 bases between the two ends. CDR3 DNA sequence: TGTGCCAGCTCTCTACCCGGGGCCAACGTCCTGACTTTC. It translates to CASSLPGANVLTF.

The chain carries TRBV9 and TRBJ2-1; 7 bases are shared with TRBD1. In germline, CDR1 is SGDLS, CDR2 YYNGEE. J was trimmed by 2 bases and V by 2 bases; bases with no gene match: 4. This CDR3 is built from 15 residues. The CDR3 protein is CASSVDRETYNEQFF. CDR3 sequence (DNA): TGTGCCAGCAGCGTCGACAGGGAAACCTACAATGAGCAGTTCTTC.

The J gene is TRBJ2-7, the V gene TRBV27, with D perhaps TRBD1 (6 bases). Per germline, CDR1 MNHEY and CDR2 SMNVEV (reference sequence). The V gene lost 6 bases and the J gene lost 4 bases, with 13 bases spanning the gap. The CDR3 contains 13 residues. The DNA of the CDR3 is TGTGCCAGCAGAGGGCAGGGGTGGTACGAGCAGTACTTC. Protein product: CASRGQGWYEQYF.

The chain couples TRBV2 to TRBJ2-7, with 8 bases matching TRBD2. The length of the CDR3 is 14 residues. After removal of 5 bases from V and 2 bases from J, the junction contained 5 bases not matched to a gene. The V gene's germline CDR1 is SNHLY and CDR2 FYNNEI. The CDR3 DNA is TGTGCCAGCAGTACTCAGGGACTAGCCTACGAGCAGTACTTC. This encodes CASSTQGLAYEQYF.

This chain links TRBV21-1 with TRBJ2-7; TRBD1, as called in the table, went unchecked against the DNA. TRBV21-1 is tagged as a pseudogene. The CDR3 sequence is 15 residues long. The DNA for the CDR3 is TGTGCCAGCAGCAAGAGGGGACAGGGTCCCTACGAGCAGTACTTC. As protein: CASSKRGQGPYEQYF.

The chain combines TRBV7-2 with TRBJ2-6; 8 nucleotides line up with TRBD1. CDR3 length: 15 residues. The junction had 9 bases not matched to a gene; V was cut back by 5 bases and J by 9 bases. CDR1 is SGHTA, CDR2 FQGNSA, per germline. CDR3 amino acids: CASSPPGQANNVLTF. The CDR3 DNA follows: TGTGCCAGCAGCCCCCCGGGACAGGCAAACAACGTCCTGACTTTC.

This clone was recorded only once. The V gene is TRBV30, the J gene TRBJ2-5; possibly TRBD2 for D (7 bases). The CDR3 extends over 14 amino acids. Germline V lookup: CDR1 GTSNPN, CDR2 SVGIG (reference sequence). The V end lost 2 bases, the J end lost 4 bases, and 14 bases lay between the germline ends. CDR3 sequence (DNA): TGTGCCTGGAGTACGGGGGGCAGGGCAGAGACCCAGTACTTC. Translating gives CAWSTGGRAETQYF.

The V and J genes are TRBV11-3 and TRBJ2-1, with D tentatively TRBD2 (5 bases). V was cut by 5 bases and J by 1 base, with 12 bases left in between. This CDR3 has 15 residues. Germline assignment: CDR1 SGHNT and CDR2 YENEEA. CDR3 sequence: CASSVTRASYNEQFF. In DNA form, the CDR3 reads TGTGCCAGCAGCGTAACTAGGGCATCCTACAATGAGCAGTTCTTC.

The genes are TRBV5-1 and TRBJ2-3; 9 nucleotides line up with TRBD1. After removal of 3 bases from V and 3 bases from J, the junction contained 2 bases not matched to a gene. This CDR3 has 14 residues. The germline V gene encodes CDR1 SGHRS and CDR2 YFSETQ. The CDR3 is CASSSGQGTDTQYF. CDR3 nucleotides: TGCGCCAGCAGCTCCGGACAGGGGACAGATACGCAGTATTTT.

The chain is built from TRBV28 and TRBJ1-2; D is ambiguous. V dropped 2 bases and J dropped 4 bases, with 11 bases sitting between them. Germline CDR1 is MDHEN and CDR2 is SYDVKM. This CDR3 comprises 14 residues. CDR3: CASSLGRRGYGYTF. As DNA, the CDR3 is TGTGCCAGCAGTTTAGGACGGCGGGGCTATGGCTACACCTTC.

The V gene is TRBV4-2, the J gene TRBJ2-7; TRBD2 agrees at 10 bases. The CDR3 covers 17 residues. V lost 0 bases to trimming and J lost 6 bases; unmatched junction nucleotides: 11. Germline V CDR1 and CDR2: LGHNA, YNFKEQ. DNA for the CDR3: TGTGCCAGCAGCCAAGAAATAGCGGGAGGCCTTAGGTCCGAGCAGTACTTC. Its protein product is CASSQEIAGGLRSEQYF.

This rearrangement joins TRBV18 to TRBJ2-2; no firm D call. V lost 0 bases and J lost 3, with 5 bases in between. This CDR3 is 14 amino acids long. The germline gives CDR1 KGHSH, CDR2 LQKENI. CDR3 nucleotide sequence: TGTGCCAGCTCACCACCCTTAGACACCGGGGAGCTGTTTTTT. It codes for CASSPPLDTGELFF.

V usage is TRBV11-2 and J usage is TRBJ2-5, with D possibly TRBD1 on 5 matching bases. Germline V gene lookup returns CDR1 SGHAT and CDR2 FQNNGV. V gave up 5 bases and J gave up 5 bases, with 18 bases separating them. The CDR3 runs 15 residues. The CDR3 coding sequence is TGTGCCAGCAGCCCTTCGGTAGGGGTGGGCGAGACCCAGTACTTC. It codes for CASSPSVGVGETQYF.

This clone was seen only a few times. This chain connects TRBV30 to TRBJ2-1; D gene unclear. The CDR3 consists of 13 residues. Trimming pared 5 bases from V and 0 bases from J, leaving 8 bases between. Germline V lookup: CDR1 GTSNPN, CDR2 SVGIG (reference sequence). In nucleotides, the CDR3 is TGTGCCTGGTCCCCCAGCTCCTACAATGAGCAGTTCTTC. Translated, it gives CAWSPSSYNEQFF.

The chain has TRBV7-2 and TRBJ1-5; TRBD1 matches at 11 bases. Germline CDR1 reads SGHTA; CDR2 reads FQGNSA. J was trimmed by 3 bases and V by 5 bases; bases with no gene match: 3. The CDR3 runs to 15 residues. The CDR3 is CASSRDRGYNQPQHF. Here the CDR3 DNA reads TGTGCCAGCAGCAGGGACAGGGGGTACAATCAGCCCCAGCATTTT.

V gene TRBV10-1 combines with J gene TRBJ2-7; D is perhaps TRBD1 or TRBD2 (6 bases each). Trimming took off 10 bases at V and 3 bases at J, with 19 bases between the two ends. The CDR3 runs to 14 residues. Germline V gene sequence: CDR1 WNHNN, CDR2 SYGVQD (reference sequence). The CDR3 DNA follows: TGCGCCACCCAAAAAGAACAGGGACTCTACGAGCAGTACTTC. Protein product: CATQKEQGLYEQYF.

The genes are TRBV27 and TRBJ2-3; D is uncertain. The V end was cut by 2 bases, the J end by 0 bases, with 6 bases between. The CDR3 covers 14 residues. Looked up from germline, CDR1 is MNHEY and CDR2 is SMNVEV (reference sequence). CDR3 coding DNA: TGTGCCAGCAGTTTAGACGTCAGCACAGATACGCAGTATTTT. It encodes CASSLDVSTDTQYF.

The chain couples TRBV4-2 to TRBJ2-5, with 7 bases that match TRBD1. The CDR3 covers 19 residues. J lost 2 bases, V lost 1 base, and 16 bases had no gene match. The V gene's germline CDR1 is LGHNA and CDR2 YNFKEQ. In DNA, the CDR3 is TGTGCCAGCAGCCAAGGTCGACGATACCGGGACAGACTACAAGAGACCCAGTACTTC. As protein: CASSQGRRYRDRLQETQYF.